The rows below give T cell receptor beta chains drawn from one sample of a study of blood T cell repertoires in COVID-19. The assay was immunoSEQ multiplex PCR, and TCRdb's table has in-frame clones only and misses some. Found here are 200,000 to 250,000 clones, 85% of them singletons; the top ten hold approximately 2.3%. Sequencing used peripheral blood. The receptors were gathered from a woman in her sixties or seventies with COVID-19, enrolled during active disease. Each CDR3 is given with its conserved first and last residue.

V gene	J gene	CDR3 length	CDR3 protein
TRBV2	TRBJ1-1	14	CASSEMRSDTEAFF
TRBV4-3	TRBJ1-3	15	CASSQEFNSGNTIYF
TRBV9	TRBJ2-7	14	CASSAGTGPYEQYF
TRBV7-6	TRBJ1-4	14	CASSLTGLYEKLFF
TRBV28	TRBJ2-1	13	CASSLADYNEQFF
TRBV19	TRBJ2-1	16	CASSLQGIVTYNEQFF
TRBV5-1	TRBJ2-2	15	CASSYGGGETGELFF
TRBV7-2	TRBJ1-4	14	CASSFAQGSEKLFF
TRBV11-3	TRBJ2-1	14	CASSLGTSLNEQFF
TRBV18	TRBJ2-2	13	CASSPGRRGELFF
TRBV5-4	TRBJ2-1	13	CASSEKREHEQFF
TRBV6-5	TRBJ2-7	14	CASSYSREGYEQYF